The T cell receptor (beta chain) described here comes from a study of blood T cell repertoires in COVID-19. V was clipped by 4 bases and J by 3 bases; unmatched bases: 6. This CDR3 contains 15 residues. The germline gives CDR1 MNHEY, CDR2 SMNVEV (reference sequence). TCRdb's copy holds only in-frame clones and misses some; the assay was immunoSEQ multiplex PCR. This table has about 200,000 clones, around 87% appearing once. The receptor was isolated from a man aged 55-75 years with acute or convalescent COVID-19. Sequenced material: peripheral blood. The V and J genes are TRBV27 and TRBJ1-5, with TRBD1 matching 7 bases. CDR3 coding DNA: TGTGCCAGCAGTTCCTACAGGGGATTCAATCAGCCCCAGCATTTT. Translated: CASSSYRGFNQPQHF.